Listed here are 3 T cell receptor beta chains from one sample, sequenced in a study of T cells in Graves' hyperthyroidism and ophthalmopathy. Amplification yielded TCR beta CDR3 regions, with RNA transcripts as the source. The HTBI set primed first-round TCR CDR3 RT-PCR. TCRdb reanalysed the multiplex PCR reads using MiXCR and keeps one entry per CDR3 protein. The repertoire consists of hundreds of thousands of distinct CDR3 sequences, with approximately 14% occurring once and the leading ten covering 10%. The sequencing sample was made of blood. These receptors originate from a woman aged 18-29 years with Graves' hyperthyroidism.

This clonotype was picked up many times. V gene TRBV11-2 combines with J gene TRBJ2-1; D not resolved. Germline V gives CDR1 SGHAT, CDR2 FQNNGV. V was clipped by 0 bases and J by 3 bases, with 9 bases between them. CDR3 length: 15 residues. The DNA for the CDR3 is TGTGCCAGCAGCTTAGAGGGGATGGTCTACAATGAGCAGTTCTTC. It yields the protein CASSLEGMVYNEQFF.

A few counts support this clonotype. The V call is TRBV27, the J call TRBJ2-1; 9 bases line up with TRBD2. Per the germline V gene, CDR1 is MNHEY and CDR2 is SMNVEV (reference sequence). The V gene end was trimmed by 8 bases and the J gene end by 2 bases; junction bases not matched to a gene: 19. The CDR3 sequence is 19 residues long. CDR3 sequence: CASANTSGWLNLPYNEQFF. The CDR3 DNA is TGTGCCAGCGCGAATACTAGCGGGTGGTTGAACTTACCCTACAATGAGCAGTTCTTC.

This clonotype has more than one count but fewer than ten. The chain carries TRBV12-3 or TRBV12-4 and TRBJ2-4; 7 bases align to TRBD1. The CDR3 has 14 residues. With V trimmed by 4 bases and J by 1 base, 1 base remained unmatched. CDR3 sequence reads: CASSWGQAKNIQYF. CDR3 nucleotide sequence: TGTGCCAGCAGTTGGGGACAGGCCAAAAACATTCAGTACTTC.